The 10 T cell receptor beta chains given below trace back to one sample, sequenced in a study of T cell clones after liver transplantation. Produced via immunoSEQ multiplex PCR; TCRdb's table is partial and in-frame only. The sample lists about 75,000 clones, around 80% occurring once. The sample consisted of CD4+ T cells from blood, taken about 50 months after liver transplant. These TCRs come from a human patient who received a liver transplant. Some T cells could come from the graft donor.

The gene calls are TRBV5-1 and TRBJ1-4; D unresolved. This CDR3 is 11 amino acids long. With 4 bases removed from V and 5 bases from J, the gap between germline ends came to 3 bases. Germline V gene lookup returns CDR1 SGHRS and CDR2 YFSETQ. CDR3 DNA sequence: TGCGCCAGCAGCCTGAATGAAAAACTGTTTTTT. Amino acid sequence: CASSLNEKLFF.

The chain links TRBV6-5 to TRBJ2-5, with a weak D call TRBD2 (6 bases). The CDR3 consists of 13 residues. The ends were cut back, 4 bases at V and 2 bases at J, with 8 bases in the middle. Germline values: CDR1 MNHEY, CDR2 SVGAGI. As DNA, the CDR3 is TGTGCCAGCAGTTCCGCGGGACAAGAGACCCAGTACTTC. This codes for CASSSAGQETQYF.

This clone was seen only once. The chain combines TRBV7-8 with TRBJ2-1; perhaps TRBD1 as D (6 bases). The CDR3 runs 18 residues. V lost 0 bases and J 2 bases, leaving 17 bases between the germline ends. Germline V gene sequence: CDR1 SGHVS, CDR2 FQNEAQ. This CDR3 reads CASSLASTGILTYNEQFF. DNA for the CDR3: TGTGCCAGCAGCTTAGCATCCACAGGGATTTTAACCTACAATGAGCAGTTCTTC.

This chain links TRBV30 with TRBJ1-1, with a weak D call TRBD1 (6 bases). V dropped 1 base and J dropped 8 bases, with 11 bases sitting between them. Germline CDR1 reads GTSNPN; CDR2 reads SVGIG (reference sequence). This CDR3 contains 12 residues. The CDR3 region has the DNA TGTGCCTGGAGTGAAAGGGGGGTAGAAGCTTTCTTT. Its translation is CAWSERGVEAFF. The variable domain in full, completed from reference TRBV30 and TRBJ1-1, reads SQTIHQWPATLVQPVGSPLSLECTVEGTSNPNLYWYRQAAGRGLQLLFYSVGIGQISSEVPQNLSASRPQDRQFILSSKKLLLSDSGFYLCAWSERGVEAFFGQGTRLTVV.

The chain employs TRBV5-4 and TRBJ2-2; D gene unclear. From germline, CDR1 is SGHNT and CDR2 YYREEE (reference sequence). Trimming removed 1 base from V and 1 base from J, with 5 bases in between. This CDR3 has 14 amino acids. CDR3 loop: CASSLSRNTGELFF. The CDR3 bases are TGTGCCAGCAGCTTGAGCCGGAACACCGGGGAGCTGTTTTTT. Based on the CDR3 plus reference TRBV5-4 and TRBJ2-2, the full variable domain is ETGVTQSPTHLIKTRGQQVTLRCSSQSGHNTVSWYQQALGQGPQFIFQYYREEENGRGNFPPRFSGLQFPNYSSELNVNALELDDSALYLCASSLSRNTGELFFGEGSRLTVL.

This clone has only a few counts. The chain uses TRBV4-1 and TRBJ2-7, with TRBD2 matching over 10 bases. Germline V gives CDR1 MGHRA, CDR2 YSYEKL. The CDR3 loop spans 16 amino acids. V lost 0 bases to trimming and J lost 0 bases; unmatched junction nucleotides: 2. The CDR3 here is CASSQDQRGGSYEQYF. DNA for the CDR3: TGCGCCAGCAGCCAAGATCAGCGGGGGGGCTCCTACGAGCAGTACTTC.

The chain carries TRBV7-3 and TRBJ2-2; no definite D call. CDR3 length equals 13 residues. Trimming took off 2 bases at V and 4 bases at J, with 5 bases between the two ends. Per germline, CDR1 SGHTA and CDR2 FQGTGA. In nucleotides, the CDR3 is TGTGCCAGCAGCTTAGCTATCACCGGGGAGCTGTTTTTT. Translated: CASSLAITGELFF.

The chain has TRBV7-9 and TRBJ2-5; the D is unclear. From germline, CDR1 is SEHNR and CDR2 FQNEAQ (reference sequence). The CDR3 contains 14 residues. V was trimmed by 2 bases and J by 5 bases, leaving 12 bases between them. The CDR3 DNA sequence: TGTGCCAGCAGCTTAAGCTCCTGGGTGGAGACCCAGTACTTC. Amino acid sequence: CASSLSSWVETQYF. Full variable domain (missing parts from reference TRBV7-9 and TRBJ2-5): DTGVSQNPRHKITKRGQNVTFRCDPISEHNRLYWYRQTLGQGPEFLTYFQNEAQLEKSRLLSDRFSAERPKGSFSTLEIQRTEQGDSAMYLCASSLSSWVETQYFGPGTRLLVL.

This clone was seen more than once but under ten times. The chain has TRBV6-6 and TRBJ1-6; perhaps TRBD1 as D (5 bases). Trimming cost V 5 bases and J 10 bases, with 9 bases left between them. CDR3 length equals 12 residues. CDR1 MNHNY and CDR2 SVGAGI come from the germline V gene (reference sequence). The DNA for the CDR3 is TGTGCCAGCAGTCCGGACATCTCACCCCTCCACTTT. Translated, it gives CASSPDISPLHF.

The V gene is TRBV5-1, the J gene TRBJ2-2; the match to TRBD1 covers 9 bases. The CDR3 sequence is 16 residues long. The V gene's germline CDR1 is SGHRS and CDR2 YFSETQ. With V trimmed by 1 base and J by 4 bases, 5 bases remained unmatched. CDR3 sequence reads: CASSLQQGAITGELFF. The CDR3 bases are TGCGCCAGCAGCTTGCAACAGGGGGCTATCACCGGGGAGCTGTTTTTT. The full variable domain, rest sourced from reference TRBV5-1 and TRBJ2-2, is KAGVTQTPRYLIKTRGQQVTLSCSPISGHRSVSWYQQTPGQGLQFLFEYFSETQRNKGNFPGRFSGRQFSNSRSEMNVSTLELGDSALYLCASSLQQGAITGELFFGEGSRLTVL.